The 23 T cell receptor beta chains reported below all come from one sample, sequenced in a study of blood T cell repertoires in COVID-19. Method: immunoSEQ multiplex PCR; TCRdb's copy keeps in-frame clones and lacks some. This table has over 70,000 clones, more than 65% appearing once. What was sequenced was peripheral blood. The receptor set was obtained from a man aged 70 or older with COVID-19, enrolled during active disease.

The chain couples TRBV5-4 to TRBJ2-1, with D tentatively TRBD1 (5 bases). CDR3 length: 11 residues. Germline V gives CDR1 SGHNT, CDR2 YYREEE (reference sequence). Trimming shortened V by 3 bases and J by 12 bases, and 10 bases separated the two germline ends. CDR3 bases: TGTGCCAGCAGCTCGGACCAGGGGCAGTTCTTC. Its translation is CASSSDQGQFF. The full variable domain, completed using reference TRBV5-4 and TRBJ2-1, is ETGVTQSPTHLIKTRGQQVTLRCSSQSGHNTVSWYQQALGQGPQFIFQYYREEENGRGNFPPRFSGLQFPNYSSELNVNALELDDSALYLCASSSDQGQFFGPGTRLTVL.

The table lists this clone with a few counts. The chain combines TRBV6-2 or TRBV6-3 with TRBJ2-7, with a tentative D call TRBD2 (5 bases). CDR1 is MNHEY, CDR2 SVGEGT, per germline. V lost 5 bases, J lost 7 bases, and 21 bases lay in between. The CDR3 has 15 amino acids. CDR3 sequence (DNA): TGTGCCAGCAGTAGCCCGGGATCCGGGTCGCGGGAGCAGTACTTC. Its translation is CASSSPGSGSREQYF.

The CDR3 bases are TGTGCCAGTAGCCCAGGACAGGGGGCGATGTTTACTGAAGCTTTCTTT. Translation: CASSPGQGAMFTEAFF. The V and J genes are TRBV19 and TRBJ1-1, with 11 bases identical to TRBD1. The CDR3 is 16 amino acids. The V gene end was trimmed by 6 bases and the J gene end by 5 bases; junction bases not matched to a gene: 11. The germline V gene encodes CDR1 LNHDA and CDR2 SQIVND (reference sequence).

This clone was observed once. The chain recombines TRBV18 with TRBJ1-4; TRBD1 aligns across 9 bases. Unmatched junction bases numbered 7, after V lost 8 bases and J lost 6 bases. There are 14 residues in the CDR3. Germline CDR1 reads KGHSH; CDR2 reads LQKENI. In nucleotides, the CDR3 is TGTGCCAGCAGGAAGGGACAGGGAGATGAAAAACTGTTTTTT. Residues: CASRKGQGDEKLFF.

V gene TRBV28 combines with J gene TRBJ1-2; tentatively, D is TRBD1 (5 bases). Trimming shortened V by 2 bases and J by 1 base, and 11 bases separated the two germline ends. CDR1 and CDR2 (germline): MDHEN, SYDVKM. The CDR3 is 15 residues long. CDR3 protein: CASSLMGLVNYGYTF. In nucleotides, the CDR3 is TGTGCCAGCAGTTTAATGGGACTAGTTAACTATGGCTACACCTTC.

This chain links TRBV11-2 with TRBJ2-3; D possibly corresponds to TRBD2 (5 bases). Germline V gene data show CDR1 as SGHAT and CDR2 as FQNNGV. The V end was cut by 3 bases, the J end by 4 bases, with 8 bases between. The CDR3 is 13 residues long. The CDR3 bases are TGTGCCAGCAGCTTCGCCGGGGCAGATACGCAGTATTTT. Its translation: CASSFAGADTQYF.

The chain couples TRBV5-1 to TRBJ1-5; TRBD1 matches 9 bases. The V gene's germline CDR1 is SGHRS and CDR2 YFSETQ. This CDR3 region has 15 residues. J lost 6 bases, V lost 4 bases, and 8 bases had no gene match. CDR3 in DNA: TGCGCCAGCAGCCCAGGACAGGGGCCCACTCAGCCCCAGCATTTT. Amino acid sequence: CASSPGQGPTQPQHF.

The chain is built from TRBV6-5 and TRBJ1-2; possible D gene TRBD1, 6 bases. The length of the CDR3 is 13 residues. The germline V gene has CDR1 MNHEY and CDR2 SVGAGI. Deletions cut 5 bases from V and 7 bases from J, with 14 bases between. CDR3 DNA sequence: TGTGCCAGCAGTCCGCCGAACAGGGTTGGCTACACCTTC. Its translation is CASSPPNRVGYTF.

The V call is TRBV9, the J call TRBJ1-2, with D possibly being TRBD1 (5 bases). The CDR3 has 15 amino acids. Germline V CDR1 and CDR2: SGDLS, YYNGEE. V lost 5 bases, J lost 5 bases, and 19 bases lay in between. CDR3 region: CASRDNMGGTYGYTF. For the CDR3, the DNA is TGTGCCAGCAGGGATAATATGGGGGGGACTTATGGCTACACCTTC. Together with reference TRBV9 and TRBJ1-2, the CDR3 gives the full variable domain: DSGVTQTPKHLITATGQRVTLRCSPRSGDLSVYWYQQSLDQGLQFLIQYYNGEERAKGNILERFSAQQFPDLHSELNLSSLELGDSALYFCASRDNMGGTYGYTFGSGTRLTVV.

The rearrangement joins TRBV7-6 to TRBJ2-4, with D perhaps matching TRBD1 (6 bases). Per germline, CDR1 SGHVS and CDR2 FNYEAQ. The ends were cut back, 5 bases at V and 8 bases at J, with 22 bases in the middle. The CDR3 is made up of 16 amino acids. The CDR3: CASSARGGQKGHIQYF. DNA for the CDR3: TGTGCCAGCAGCGCACGAGGAGGACAGAAGGGCCACATTCAGTACTTC. The full variable domain, its missing parts supplied by reference TRBV7-6 and TRBJ2-4, is GAGVSQSPRYKVTKRGQDVALRCDPISGHVSLYWYRQALGQGPEFLTYFNYEAQQDKSGLPNDRFSAERPEGSISTLTIQRTEQRDSAMYRCASSARGGQKGHIQYFGAGTRLSVL.

CDR3: CASSQRTSGGKETQYF. The CDR3 nucleotides are TGTGCCAGCAGCCAACGGACTAGCGGGGGGAAAGAGACCCAGTACTTC. This chain uses TRBV3-1 (or the pseudogene TRBV3-2) with TRBJ2-5, with TRBD2 identical over 14 bases. The V and J ends lost 2 bases and 3 bases, in that order; junction bases with no gene match: 2. Germline V gene data show CDR1 as LGHDT and CDR2 as YNNKEL (reference sequence). This CDR3 has 16 amino acids.

V is TRBV14 and J is TRBJ1-1; TRBD1 matches at 7 bases. Losses at the gene ends were 5 bases for V and 1 base for J; bases not matched to a gene: 13. The CDR3 has 17 amino acids. Germline assignment: CDR1 SGHDN and CDR2 FVKESK. CDR3 DNA: TGTGCCAGCAGCTACAACAGGGGCCGGGGGTGGAACACTGAAGCTTTCTTT. It encodes CASSYNRGRGWNTEAFF.

This clone was recorded many times. This sequence joins TRBV13 and TRBJ1-1, with D unclear. V was pared by 5 bases and J by 3 bases, with 7 bases between. CDR1 and CDR2 from the germline V gene are PRHDT and FYEKMQ (reference sequence). The CDR3 runs 12 residues. DNA of the CDR3: TGTGCCAGCAGCCTCGAGCACACTGAAGCTTTCTTT. Translation: CASSLEHTEAFF.

This sequence joins TRBV19 and TRBJ1-2; D is perhaps TRBD1 (5 bases). The CDR3 contains 13 residues. Germline CDR1 LNHDA, CDR2 SQIVND (reference sequence). V was trimmed by 3 bases and J by 4 bases, leaving 9 bases between them. As DNA, the CDR3 is TGTGCCAGTAGTATGCAGGGAGGCTATGGCTACACCTTC. As protein: CASSMQGGYGYTF.

This chain connects TRBV5-5 to TRBJ2-7, with a weak D call TRBD2 (6 bases). CDR1 SGHKS and CDR2 YYEKEE come from the germline V gene (reference sequence). This CDR3 has 15 residues. V lost 0 bases and J 2 bases, leaving 12 bases between the germline ends. CDR3 coding DNA: TGTGCCAGCAGCTTGGGCGGGGACCCAGCCTACGAGCAGTACTTC. Translating it yields CASSLGGDPAYEQYF.

V gene TRBV28 combines with J gene TRBJ2-5, with TRBD2 matching 7 bases. The CDR3 has 14 amino acids. Germline CDR1 MDHEN, CDR2 SYDVKM. The J segment lost 5 bases and the V segment lost 3 bases, leaving 6 bases of the junction unmatched. CDR3 coding DNA: TGTGCCAGCAGTTTCCAGGACGGGGGGGAGACCCAGTACTTC. As protein: CASSFQDGGETQYF.

The chain carries TRBV6-5 and TRBJ1-1, with a weak D call TRBD1 (5 bases). Deletions cut 5 bases from V and 0 bases from J, with 10 bases between. Germline V gives CDR1 MNHEY, CDR2 SVGAGI. The CDR3 loop spans 14 amino acids. The CDR3 DNA reads as TGTGCCAGCAGTCCAGGGTACATGAACACTGAAGCTTTCTTT. Protein: CASSPGYMNTEAFF.

V is TRBV7-8 and J is TRBJ2-5; 8 bases are shared with TRBD2. This CDR3 region has 16 residues. The J segment lost 1 base and the V segment lost 1 base, leaving 5 bases of the junction unmatched. CDR1 is SGHVS and CDR2 is FQNEAQ in the germline V gene. The CDR3 nucleotides are TGTGCCAGCAGCTTAGGCGCGGGAGGTCTCCAAGAGACCCAGTACTTC. It codes for CASSLGAGGLQETQYF.

This rearrangement joins TRBV4-2 to TRBJ1-2, with 10 bases fitting TRBD1. This CDR3 is built from 16 residues. Germline V lookup: CDR1 LGHNA, CDR2 YNFKEQ. The V gene end was trimmed by 8 bases and the J gene end by 4 bases; junction bases not matched to a gene: 13. The CDR3 spells CASFKRTGGSRYGYTF. In nucleotides, the CDR3 is TGTGCCAGCTTTAAGAGGACAGGGGGGTCTCGCTATGGCTACACCTTC.

V gene TRBV7-2 combines with J gene TRBJ2-3; TRBD2 agrees at 14 bases. The ends lost 5 bases at V and 5 bases at J; junction bases unmatched: 6. CDR3 length equals 16 residues. Germline CDR1 is SGHTA and CDR2 is FQGNSA. The CDR3 loop is CASSPTSGRAKDTQYF. CDR3 in DNA: TGTGCCAGCAGCCCGACTAGCGGGAGGGCTAAAGATACGCAGTATTTT.

The chain joins TRBV3-1 (or the pseudogene TRBV3-2) to TRBJ2-4; possible D gene TRBD2, 5 bases. Germline V gives CDR1 LGHDT, CDR2 YNNKEL (reference sequence). The V gene lost 4 bases and the J gene lost 7 bases, with 11 bases spanning the gap. CDR3 length: 13 amino acids. CDR3 sequence (DNA): TGTGCCAGCAGCCCCCAAGGCGGGAACATTCAGTACTTC. It encodes CASSPQGGNIQYF.

This rearrangement joins TRBV28 to TRBJ2-7; 9 bases align to TRBD1. The CDR3 has 14 residues. With 6 bases clipped from V and 7 bases from J, the junction kept 10 bases outside the gene matches. CDR1 MDHEN and CDR2 SYDVKM come from the germline V gene. CDR3 nucleotide sequence: TGTGCCAGCAGCTGGGCAACAGGGGGCGGAGAGCAGTACTTC. It specifies CASSWATGGGEQYF.

This clone was counted only a few times. J is TRBJ1-4 and V is TRBV28, with D unclear. This CDR3 is 11 amino acids long. Between the trimmed V and J ends, which lost 4 bases and 12 bases, there was a span of 9 bases. CDR1 is MDHEN, CDR2 SYDVKM, per germline. This CDR3 reads CASSSPRELFF. As DNA, the CDR3 is TGTGCCAGCAGTTCTCCCCGGGAACTGTTTTTT. The entire variable domain, with the rest obtained from reference TRBV28 and TRBJ1-4, is as follows: DVKVTQSSRYLVKRTGEKVFLECVQDMDHENMFWYRQDPGLGLRLIYFSYDVKMKEKGDIPEGYSVSREKKERFSLILESASTNQTSMYLCASSSPRELFFGSGTQLSVL.